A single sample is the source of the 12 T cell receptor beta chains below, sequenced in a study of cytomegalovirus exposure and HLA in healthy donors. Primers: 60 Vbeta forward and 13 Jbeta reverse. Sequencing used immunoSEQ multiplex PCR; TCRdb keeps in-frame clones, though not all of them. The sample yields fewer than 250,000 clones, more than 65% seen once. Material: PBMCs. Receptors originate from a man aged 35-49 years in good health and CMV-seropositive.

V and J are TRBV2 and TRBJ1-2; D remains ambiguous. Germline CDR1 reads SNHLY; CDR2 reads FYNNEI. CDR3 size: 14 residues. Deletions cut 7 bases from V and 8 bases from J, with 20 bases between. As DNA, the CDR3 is TGTGCCAGCACCGAATCGTGGCAGAGCGCAGGCTACACCTTC. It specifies CASTESWQSAGYTF. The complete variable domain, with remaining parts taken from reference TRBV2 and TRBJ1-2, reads EPEVTQTPSHQVTQMGQEVILRCVPISNHLYFYWYRQILGQKVEFLVSFYNNEISEKSEIFDDQFSVERPDGSNFTLKIRSTKLEDSAMYFCASTESWQSAGYTFGSGTRLTVV.

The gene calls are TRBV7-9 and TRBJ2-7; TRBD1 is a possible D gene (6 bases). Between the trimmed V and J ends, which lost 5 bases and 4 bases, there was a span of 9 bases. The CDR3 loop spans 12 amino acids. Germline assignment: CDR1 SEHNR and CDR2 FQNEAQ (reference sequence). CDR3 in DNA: TGTGCCAGCAGCAGAACAGGGTACGAGCAGTACTTC. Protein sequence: CASSRTGYEQYF.

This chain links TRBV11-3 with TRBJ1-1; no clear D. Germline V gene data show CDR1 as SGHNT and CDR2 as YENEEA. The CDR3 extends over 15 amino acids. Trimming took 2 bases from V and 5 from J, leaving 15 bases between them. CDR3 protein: CASSLIARTGTEAFF. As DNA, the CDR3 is TGTGCCAGCAGCTTAATTGCCAGGACGGGGACTGAAGCTTTCTTT.

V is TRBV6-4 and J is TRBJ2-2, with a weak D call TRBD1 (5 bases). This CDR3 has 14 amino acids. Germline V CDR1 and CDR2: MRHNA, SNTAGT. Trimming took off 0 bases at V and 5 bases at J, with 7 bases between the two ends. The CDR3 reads CASSDSDRTGELFF. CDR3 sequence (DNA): TGTGCCAGCAGTGACTCCGACAGAACCGGGGAGCTGTTTTTT.

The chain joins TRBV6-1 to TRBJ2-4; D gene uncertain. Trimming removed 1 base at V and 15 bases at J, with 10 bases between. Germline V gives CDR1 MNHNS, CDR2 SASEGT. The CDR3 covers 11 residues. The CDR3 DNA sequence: TGTGCCAGCAGTGAAGGGGCAAAAGGGTACTTC. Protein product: CASSEGAKGYF.

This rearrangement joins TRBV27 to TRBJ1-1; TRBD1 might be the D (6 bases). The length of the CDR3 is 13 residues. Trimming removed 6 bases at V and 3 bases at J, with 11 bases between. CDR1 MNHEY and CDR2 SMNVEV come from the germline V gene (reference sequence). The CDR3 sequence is CASRRGLDTEAFF. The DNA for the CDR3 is TGTGCCAGCAGGCGGGGGCTCGACACTGAAGCTTTCTTT.

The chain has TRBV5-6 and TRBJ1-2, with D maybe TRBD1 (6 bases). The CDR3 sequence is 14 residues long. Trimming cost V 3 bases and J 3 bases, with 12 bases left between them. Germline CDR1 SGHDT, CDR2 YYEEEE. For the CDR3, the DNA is TGTGCCAGCAGCTCTACTCGGACAGACTATGGCTACACCTTC. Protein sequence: CASSSTRTDYGYTF. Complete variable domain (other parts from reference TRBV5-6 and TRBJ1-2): DAGVTQSPTHLIKTRGQQVTLRCSPKSGHDTVSWYQQALGQGPQFIFQYYEEEERQRGNFPDRFSGHQFPNYSSELNVNALLLGDSALYLCASSSTRTDYGYTFGSGTRLTVV.

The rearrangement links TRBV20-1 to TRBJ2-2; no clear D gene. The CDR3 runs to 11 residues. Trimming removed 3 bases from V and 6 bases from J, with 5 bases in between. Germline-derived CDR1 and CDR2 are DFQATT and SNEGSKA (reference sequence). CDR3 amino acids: CSASTAGELFF. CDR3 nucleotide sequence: TGCAGTGCTAGTACGGCCGGGGAGCTGTTTTTT.

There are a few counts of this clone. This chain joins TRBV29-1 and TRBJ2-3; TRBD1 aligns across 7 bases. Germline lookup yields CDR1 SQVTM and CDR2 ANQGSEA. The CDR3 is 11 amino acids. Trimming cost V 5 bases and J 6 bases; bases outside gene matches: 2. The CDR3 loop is CSVIQGDTQYF. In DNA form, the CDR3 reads TGCAGCGTTATACAGGGGGATACGCAGTATTTT.

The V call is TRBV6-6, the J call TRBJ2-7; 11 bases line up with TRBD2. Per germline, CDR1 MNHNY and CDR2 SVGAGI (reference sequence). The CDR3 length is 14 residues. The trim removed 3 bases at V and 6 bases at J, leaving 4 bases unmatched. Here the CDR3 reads CASSYTSGSIEQYF. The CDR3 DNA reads TGTGCCAGCAGTTATACTAGCGGGAGTATCGAGCAGTACTTC.

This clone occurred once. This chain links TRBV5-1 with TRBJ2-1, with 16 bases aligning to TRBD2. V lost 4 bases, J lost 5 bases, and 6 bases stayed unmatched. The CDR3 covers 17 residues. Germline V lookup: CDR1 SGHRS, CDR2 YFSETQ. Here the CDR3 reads CASSRGLAGGLDNEQFF. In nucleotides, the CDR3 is TGCGCCAGCAGCAGGGGACTAGCGGGAGGGCTAGACAATGAGCAGTTCTTC. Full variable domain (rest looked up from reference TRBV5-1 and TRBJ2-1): KAGVTQTPRYLIKTRGQQVTLSCSPISGHRSVSWYQQTPGQGLQFLFEYFSETQRNKGNFPGRFSGRQFSNSRSEMNVSTLELGDSALYLCASSRGLAGGLDNEQFFGPGTRLTVL.

The CDR3 DNA reads as TGCGCCAGCAGCCAAGAAACAGGCCTCTCCTATAATTCACCCCTCCACTTT. Translation: CASSQETGLSYNSPLHF. The chain employs TRBV4-1 and TRBJ1-6; D is possibly TRBD1 (5 bases). The CDR3 sequence is 17 residues long. Germline V gives CDR1 MGHRA, CDR2 YSYEKL. Deletions cut 0 bases from V and 0 bases from J, with 9 bases between.